Each of the 15 T cell receptor beta chains below was sequenced from the same sample in a study of beta chain features in type 1 diabetes. Every isolated RNA sample was fully reverse transcribed, so sequencing captured expressed TCRB transcripts. TCRdb keeps only in-frame clones here, not all; method: immunoSEQ multiplex PCR. The profile covers around 240,000 clones, with more than 9% appearing a single time and about 0.03% taken by the ten largest. The sample comprised naive CD4+ T cells from blood. The receptor set was obtained from a woman in her late teens or twenties in good health.

This clone has a count of ten or more. This chain joins TRBV7-2 and TRBJ2-7, with TRBD2 matching over 12 bases. CDR3 size: 15 residues. Looked up from germline, CDR1 is SGHTA and CDR2 is FQGNSA. V lost 5 bases to trimming and J lost 5 bases; unmatched junction nucleotides: 7. In nucleotides, the CDR3 is TGTGCCAGCAGCGCCTCACTAGCGGGAGGCGACGAGCAGTACTTC. It is translated as CASSASLAGGDEQYF.

This clone was picked up a small number of times. The rearrangement uses TRBV7-9 and TRBJ1-1; D remains ambiguous. V shed 0 bases and J shed 6 bases, with 20 bases lying between them. Germline assignment: CDR1 SEHNR and CDR2 FQNEAQ (reference sequence). The CDR3 is 17 residues long. The CDR3: CASSLAIQALQNPEAFF. The DNA of the CDR3 is TGTGCCAGCAGCTTAGCGATCCAGGCCCTGCAAAATCCTGAAGCTTTCTTT.

This clone occurred a few times. The chain uses TRBV5-5 and TRBJ2-1; 16 positions agree with TRBD2. There are 16 residues in the CDR3. Germline CDR1 is SGHKS and CDR2 is YYEKEE (reference sequence). The V and J ends lost 4 bases and 9 bases, in that order; junction bases with no gene match: 7. DNA of the CDR3: TGTGCCAGCAGCCCCGGGACTAGCGGGGGGGTCGGTGAGCAGTTCTTC. The encoded protein is CASSPGTSGGVGEQFF.

The chain joins TRBV20-1 to TRBJ1-1; tentatively, D is TRBD1 (5 bases). In germline, CDR1 is DFQATT, CDR2 SNEGSKA (reference sequence). The CDR3 has 10 amino acids. Trimming took 3 bases from V and 11 from J, leaving 10 bases between them. CDR3 sequence (DNA): TGCAGTGCTAGCACAGGATCGGCTTTCTTT. Translation gives CSASTGSAFF.

This rearrangement joins TRBV7-9 to TRBJ2-7; 8 nucleotides match TRBD1. The CDR3 has 14 amino acids. Germline CDR1 reads SEHNR; CDR2 reads FQNEAQ (reference sequence). V was clipped by 3 bases and J by 5 bases; unmatched bases: 6. Here the CDR3 DNA reads TGTGCCAGCAGCTTCGGGACAGGCTACGACGAGCAGTACTTC. Translating it yields CASSFGTGYDEQYF.

This clone was detected only a few times. This chain uses TRBV9 with TRBJ1-5; D is perhaps TRBD1 (6 bases). The germline V and J ends were trimmed by 4 bases and 4 bases, with 21 bases remaining between them. This CDR3 region has 17 residues. Germline V lookup: CDR1 SGDLS, CDR2 YYNGEE. The CDR3 sequence: CASSKWGGQGPNQPQHF. The CDR3 region has the DNA TGTGCCAGCAGCAAGTGGGGTGGCCAGGGGCCAAATCAGCCCCAGCATTTT.

This clone was observed a few times. The CDR3 DNA reads TGTGCCAGCACAGGGGGCATGGATGGCTACACCTTC. Translation: CASTGGMDGYTF. The genes are TRBV28 and TRBJ1-2; the match to TRBD1 covers 8 bases. The J segment lost 6 bases and the V segment lost 7 bases, leaving 4 bases of the junction unmatched. The germline V gene has CDR1 MDHEN and CDR2 SYDVKM. The CDR3 is 12 residues long.

A few counts support this clone. The chain recombines TRBV6-4 with TRBJ1-1, with D perhaps TRBD1 (6 bases). CDR3 size: 14 residues. V was shortened by 6 bases and J by 2 bases, with 13 bases between the two germline ends. The germline gives CDR1 MRHNA, CDR2 SNTAGT. CDR3 coding DNA: TGTGCCAGCAGGGATGACAGGCCCAACACTGAAGCTTTCTTT. It is translated as CASRDDRPNTEAFF.

The chain combines TRBV11-3 with TRBJ2-7, with 10 bases identical to TRBD1. Trimming at V came to 1 base and at J to 4 bases, leaving 1 base not matched to a gene. The length of the CDR3 is 14 residues. Germline assignment: CDR1 SGHNT and CDR2 YENEEA. The CDR3 DNA is TGTGCCAGCAGCTTAGGACAGGGGGCGTACGAGCAGTACTTC. Translating gives CASSLGQGAYEQYF.

This clone has more than one count but fewer than ten. The J gene is TRBJ2-2, the V gene TRBV9; TRBD1 agrees at 7 bases. CDR1 SGDLS and CDR2 YYNGEE come from the germline V gene. V shed 6 bases, J shed 6 bases, and the junction held 8 bases outside the gene matches. The CDR3 is 14 amino acids. The CDR3 reads CASILGQLAGELFF. Here the CDR3 DNA reads TGTGCCAGCATACTGGGACAGTTGGCCGGGGAGCTGTTTTTT.

This clone showed up just a few times. The chain has TRBV5-1 and TRBJ1-1; no clear D. The ends were cut back, 0 bases at V and 1 base at J, with 4 bases in the middle. The CDR3 sequence is 13 residues long. The germline CDR1 and CDR2 sequences are SGHRS and YFSETQ. The CDR3 loop reads CASSLARNTEAFF. The CDR3 coding sequence is TGCGCCAGCAGCTTGGCTCGGAACACTGAAGCTTTCTTT.

The gene calls are TRBV11-1 and TRBJ2-1; 12 bases line up with TRBD2. Germline V gene data show CDR1 as SGHAT and CDR2 as FQDESV (reference sequence). The CDR3 covers 15 residues. J gave up 9 bases and V 4 bases, and 7 bases lay outside the gene matches. Here the CDR3 reads CASSSMTSGSTEQFF. DNA of the CDR3: TGTGCCAGCAGCTCGATGACTAGCGGGAGCACTGAGCAGTTCTTC. The full variable domain, rest sourced from reference TRBV11-1 and TRBJ2-1, is EAEVAQSPRYKITEKSQAVAFWCDPISGHATLYWYRQILGQGPELLVQFQDESVVDDSQLPKDRFSAERLKGVDSTLKIQPAELGDSAMYLCASSSMTSGSTEQFFGPGTRLTVL.

The table lists this clone with a few counts. This chain connects TRBV6-5 to TRBJ2-7; TRBD2 agrees at 11 bases. After removal of 5 bases from V and 7 bases from J, the junction contained 7 bases not matched to a gene. The germline gives CDR1 MNHEY, CDR2 SVGAGI. The CDR3 covers 14 residues. CDR3 loop: CASSELAGVGEQYF. CDR3 nucleotide sequence: TGTGCCAGCAGTGAACTAGCGGGAGTTGGAGAGCAGTACTTC.

This clone has more than one count but fewer than ten. The CDR3 spells CASRLSQGAYEQYF. Here the CDR3 DNA reads TGTGCCAGCAGATTATCACAGGGGGCCTACGAGCAGTACTTC. The gene calls are TRBV6-1 and TRBJ2-7; 8 nucleotides match TRBD1. Germline CDR1 reads MNHNS; CDR2 reads SASEGT. The CDR3 spans 14 residues. V was clipped by 6 bases and J by 2 bases; unmatched bases: 6.

This chain joins TRBV4-1 and TRBJ2-5; D is uncertain. This CDR3 has 13 amino acids. V lost 1 base, J lost 5 bases, and 8 bases lay in between. Per germline, CDR1 MGHRA and CDR2 YSYEKL. DNA for the CDR3: TGCGCCAGCAGCCAAGTGACCGGGGAGACCCAGTACTTC. It specifies CASSQVTGETQYF.